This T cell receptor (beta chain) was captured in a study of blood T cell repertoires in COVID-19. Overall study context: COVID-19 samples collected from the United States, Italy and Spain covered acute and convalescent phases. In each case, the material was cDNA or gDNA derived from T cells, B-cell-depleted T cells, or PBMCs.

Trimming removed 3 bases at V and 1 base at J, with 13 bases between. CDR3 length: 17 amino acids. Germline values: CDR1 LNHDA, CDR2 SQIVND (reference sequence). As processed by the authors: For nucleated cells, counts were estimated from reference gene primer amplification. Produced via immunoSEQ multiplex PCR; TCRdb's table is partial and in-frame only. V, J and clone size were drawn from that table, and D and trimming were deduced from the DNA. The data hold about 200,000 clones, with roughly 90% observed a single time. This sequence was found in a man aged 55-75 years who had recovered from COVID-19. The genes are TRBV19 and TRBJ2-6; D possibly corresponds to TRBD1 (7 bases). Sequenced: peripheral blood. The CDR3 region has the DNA TGTGCCAGTAGTATGTGGGCAGGGGGGTCTGGGGCCAACGTCCTGACTTTC. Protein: CASSMWAGGSGANVLTF.